This T cell receptor beta chain comes out of a study of regulatory T cells in long-lasting Graves disease. Whole-study results and caveats: Patients with persistent disease showed a bias toward TRBV28, TRBJ1-2 and TRBJ2-5. Patients with persistent Graves' had lower TCR diversity than newly diagnosed patients.

This clonotype was recorded at least ten times. The target antigen is unknown. In building TCR beta libraries, iRepertoire HTBI primers were used together with Arm-PCR of CDR3 regions. A single record per CDR3 protein comes from TCRdb applying MiXCR to the multiplex PCR reads. In the table there are more than 300,000 distinct CDR3 sequences, roughly 24% of which are singletons. The time point was: persistent/refractory GD, antithyroid drugs over 5 years with positive TRAb. RNA extracted from PBMCs served as the sequencing template. Germline CDR1 reads LGHDT; CDR2 reads YNNKEL (reference sequence). V was trimmed by 4 bases and J by 7 bases, leaving 11 bases between them. The CDR3 totals 12 residues.

The sample was peripheral blood mononuclear cells (PBMCs), taken when the disease was refractory, from a patient treated with antithyroid drugs. The TCR sequence derives from a woman aged 40 to 49 with Graves disease. The chain links TRBV3-1 to TRBJ2-7, with D perhaps matching TRBD2 (5 bases). CDR3 in DNA: TGTGCCAGCAGCCTCTCTACGGGGGAGCAGTACTTC. This translates into CASSLSTGEQYF.